The TCR beta chain under discussion was sequenced for a study of siplizumab effects on memory and regulatory T cells. Points from the study as a whole: In unstimulated cells, naive T cells appeared more diverse than memory T cells and seemed major alloresponse contributors. Unstimulated subsets captured only a minor fraction of alloreactive clones.

This clone was seen only a few times. Its antigen is still unknown. This table comes from immunoSEQ multiplex PCR, and its TCRdb copy is limited to in-frame clones, with some not included. The table includes tens of thousands of clones, around 90% detected once. Material: CD8+ T cells sorted from blood. The sequence was obtained from a human donor in good health.

The CDR3 sequence is CSVEDLDYGYTF. The CDR3 nucleotides are TGCAGCGTTGAAGATCTGGACTATGGCTACACCTTC. The genes are TRBV29-1 and TRBJ1-2; D unresolved. V gave up 0 bases and J gave up 3 bases, with 5 bases separating them. This CDR3 has 12 amino acids. Germline loops: CDR1 SQVTM, CDR2 ANQGSEA.